The present entry profiles one T cell receptor (beta chain) with its context. The antigen is unknown. These data belong to a study of CD8 T cells in Susac syndrome. General study points: As acknowledged by the study, its TCR sequencing and HLA analysis included a relatively small number of individuals.

V was pared by 1 base and J by 3 bases, with 12 bases between. Germline CDR1 LGHNA, CDR2 YNFKEQ. The CDR3 extends over 15 amino acids. After extraction with the RNeasy kit, roughly 0.45 to 1 ug of the RNA was reverse transcribed using random hexamers. Amplification of TCR beta CDR3 was carried out by immunoSEQ multiplex PCR, which covered 54 Vbeta and 13 Jbeta segments. Each CDR3 protein gets one entry after TCRdb re-called the immunoSEQ multiplex PCR reads with MiXCR. Of roughly 200,000 distinct CDR3 sequences listed, 85% to 95% were seen once; the top ten hold around 0.1%. TCR beta sequencing covered blood CD8+ and CD4+ T cells.

Sequencing input: CD4+ T cells from PBMCs. This chain joins TRBV4-2 and TRBJ2-5, with D unresolved. The sequence was collected from a human donor in good health. The CDR3 sequence: CASSQVVGRKETQYF. CDR3 bases: TGTGCCAGCAGCCAAGTCGTGGGCCGGAAAGAGACCCAGTACTTC.